The 5 T cell receptor beta chains reported below all come from one sample, sequenced in a study of CD8 T cells in ankylosing spondylitis. Study conclusions and caveats: For ankylosing spondylitis blood, a TCR beta motif of roughly 8 highly homologous variants appeared characteristic.

Each CDR3 protein is one row after TCRdb ran MiXCR on the 5' RACE reads. The table includes roughly 370,000 distinct CDR3 sequences, 20% to 25% detected once. These receptors' antigens are unknown. The sequencing sample was made of blood, either unsorted or a sorted T cell fraction (not recorded which). The receptors stem from a male donor with ankylosing spondylitis.

V usage is TRBV5-1 and J usage is TRBJ2-5; 10 bases map to TRBD2. Germline V gives CDR1 SGHRS, CDR2 YFSETQ. J was trimmed by 3 bases and V by 0 bases; bases with no gene match: 5. The CDR3 is made up of 16 amino acids. In nucleotides, the CDR3 is TGCGCCAGCAGCTTGGTTCCTAGCGGGAGTGAAGAGACCCAGTACTTC. Translated: CASSLVPSGSEETQYF.

In this sample, this clonotype turned up a few times. This chain joins TRBV30 and TRBJ1-1; D ambiguous. CDR3 size: 14 residues. V lost 2 bases, J lost 4 bases, and 14 bases lay in between. The germline CDR1 and CDR2 sequences are GTSNPN and SVGIG (reference sequence). DNA of the CDR3: TGTGCCTGGAGTCCCGGCGCAGACGGCACTGAAGCTTTCTTT. Protein product: CAWSPGADGTEAFF.

This chain uses TRBV5-1 with TRBJ1-1; unclear D gene. This CDR3 is 16 amino acids long. V lost 4 bases to trimming and J lost 0 bases, with 16 bases between them. Germline V gene sequence: CDR1 SGHRS, CDR2 YFSETQ. The CDR3 here is CASSKTQSPMNTEAFF. The CDR3 DNA sequence: TGCGCCAGCAGCAAGACACAGTCCCCTATGAACACTGAAGCTTTCTTT.

This clonotype was seen a few times. This chain connects TRBV5-5 to TRBJ1-2; 7 bases map to TRBD1. The junction had 4 bases not matched to a gene; V was cut back by 0 bases and J by 2 bases. CDR1 is SGHKS and CDR2 is YYEKEE in the germline V gene (reference sequence). The CDR3 runs to 15 residues. The CDR3 loop reads CASSLAAGGNYGYTF. The CDR3 bases are TGTGCCAGCAGCTTGGCAGCAGGGGGAAACTATGGCTACACCTTC.

To note about this clonotype: The junction departs from the called germline gene at one end, perhaps through a read error. The chain combines TRBV29-1 with TRBJ1-4; TRBD1 agrees at 9 bases. There are 12 residues in the CDR3. Germline assignment: CDR1 SQVTM and CDR2 ANQGSEA. The CDR3, as DNA: TGCAGCGTAGAAGACAGGGGGGAAAAACTGTTTTTT. This encodes CSVEDRGEKLFF.